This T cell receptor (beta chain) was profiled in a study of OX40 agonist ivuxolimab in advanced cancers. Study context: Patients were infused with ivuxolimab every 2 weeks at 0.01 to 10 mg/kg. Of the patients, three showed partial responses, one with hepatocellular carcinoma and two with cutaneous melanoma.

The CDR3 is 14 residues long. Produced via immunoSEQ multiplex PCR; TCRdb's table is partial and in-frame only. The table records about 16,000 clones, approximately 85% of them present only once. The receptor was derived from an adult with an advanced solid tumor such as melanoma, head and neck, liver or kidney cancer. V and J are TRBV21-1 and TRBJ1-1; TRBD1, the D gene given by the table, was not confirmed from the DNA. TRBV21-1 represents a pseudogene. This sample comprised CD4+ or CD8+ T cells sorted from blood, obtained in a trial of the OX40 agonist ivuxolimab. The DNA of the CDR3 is TGTGCCAGCAGCCGGGGACAGGGAAACACTGAAGCTTTCTTT. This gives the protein CASSRGQGNTEAFF.